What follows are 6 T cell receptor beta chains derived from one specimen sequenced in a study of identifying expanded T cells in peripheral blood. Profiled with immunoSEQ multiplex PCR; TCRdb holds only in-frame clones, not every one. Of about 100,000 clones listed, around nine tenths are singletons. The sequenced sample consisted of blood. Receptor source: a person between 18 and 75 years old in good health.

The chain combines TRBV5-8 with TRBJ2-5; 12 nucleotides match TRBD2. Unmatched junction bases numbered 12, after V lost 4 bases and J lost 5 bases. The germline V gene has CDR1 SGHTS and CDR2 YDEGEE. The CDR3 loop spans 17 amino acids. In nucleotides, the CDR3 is TGTGCCAGCAGCGCCGGGACTAGCGGGCCCTATGGGGAGACCCAGTACTTC. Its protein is CASSAGTSGPYGETQYF.

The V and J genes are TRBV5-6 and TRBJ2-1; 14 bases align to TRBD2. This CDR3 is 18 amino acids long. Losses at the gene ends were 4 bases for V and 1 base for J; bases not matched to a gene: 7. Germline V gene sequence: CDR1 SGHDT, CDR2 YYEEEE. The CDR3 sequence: CASSETSGGALSYNEQFF. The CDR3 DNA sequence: TGTGCCAGCAGCGAGACTAGCGGGGGGGCCTTGTCCTACAATGAGCAGTTCTTC.

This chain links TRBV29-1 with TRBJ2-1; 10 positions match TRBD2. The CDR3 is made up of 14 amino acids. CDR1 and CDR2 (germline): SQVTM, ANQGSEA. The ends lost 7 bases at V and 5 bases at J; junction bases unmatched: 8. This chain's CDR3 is CSGRSGGRNNEQFF. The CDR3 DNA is TGCAGCGGCCGTAGCGGGGGGCGGAACAATGAGCAGTTCTTC.

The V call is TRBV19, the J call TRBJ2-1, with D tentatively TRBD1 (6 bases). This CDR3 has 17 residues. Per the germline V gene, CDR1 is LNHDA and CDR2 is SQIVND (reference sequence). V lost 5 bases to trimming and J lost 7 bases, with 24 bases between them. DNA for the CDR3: TGTGCCAGTAGTCTTACCCCAGGGGATAGCCGTAGGAATGAGCAGTTCTTC. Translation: CASSLTPGDSRRNEQFF.

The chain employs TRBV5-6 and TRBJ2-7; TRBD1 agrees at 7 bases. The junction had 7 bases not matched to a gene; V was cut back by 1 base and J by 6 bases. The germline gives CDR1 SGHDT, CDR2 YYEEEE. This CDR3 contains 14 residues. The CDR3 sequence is CASSLLDRKTEQYF. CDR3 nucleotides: TGTGCCAGCAGCTTGTTGGACAGGAAGACCGAGCAGTACTTC.

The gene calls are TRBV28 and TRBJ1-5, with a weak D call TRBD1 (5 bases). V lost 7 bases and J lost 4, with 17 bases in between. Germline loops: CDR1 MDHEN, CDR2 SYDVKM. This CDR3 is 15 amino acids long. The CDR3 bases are TGTGCCAGCACCGCGGCGGGGGGTGGTAATCAGCCCCAGCATTTT. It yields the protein CASTAAGGGNQPQHF. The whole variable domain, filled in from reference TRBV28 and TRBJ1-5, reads DVKVTQSSRYLVKRTGEKVFLECVQDMDHENMFWYRQDPGLGLRLIYFSYDVKMKEKGDIPEGYSVSREKKERFSLILESASTNQTSMYLCASTAAGGGNQPQHFGDGTRLSIL.